This T cell receptor beta chain was sequenced in a study of cytomegalovirus exposure and HLA in healthy donors. Study overall: The 650 to 850 first-cohort repertoires and the 130 or so validation repertoires shared the same platform, a later analysis reported.

For this clone: The antigen is undetermined.

General observations from the study: Among TCR beta chains, those listed as cytomegalovirus-associated numbered some 170. Some public TCRs appeared in many individuals, while most sequences were rare.

Produced via immunoSEQ multiplex PCR; TCRdb's table is partial and in-frame only. The sample holds roughly 86,000 clones, about 96% seen once. The CDR3 runs 16 residues. Germline CDR1 reads KGHSH; CDR2 reads LQKENI. Trimming removed 5 bases at V and 1 base at J, with 15 bases between. This sequence was found in a man aged 18 to 29 in good health and CMV-seropositive. The rearrangement joins TRBV18 to TRBJ2-4, with D perhaps TRBD2 (6 bases). The sequenced material came from PBMCs. CDR3 amino acids: CASSSSIAGAKNIQYF. CDR3 DNA sequence: TGTGCCAGCTCATCGAGCATCGCGGGGGCCAAAAACATTCAGTACTTC. The entire variable domain, with the rest obtained from reference TRBV18 and TRBJ2-4, is as follows: NAGVMQNPRHLVRRRGQEARLRCSPMKGHSHVYWYRQLPEEGLKFMVYLQKENIIDESGMPKERFSAEFPKEGPSILRIQQVVRGDSAAYFCASSSSIAGAKNIQYFGAGTRLSVL.